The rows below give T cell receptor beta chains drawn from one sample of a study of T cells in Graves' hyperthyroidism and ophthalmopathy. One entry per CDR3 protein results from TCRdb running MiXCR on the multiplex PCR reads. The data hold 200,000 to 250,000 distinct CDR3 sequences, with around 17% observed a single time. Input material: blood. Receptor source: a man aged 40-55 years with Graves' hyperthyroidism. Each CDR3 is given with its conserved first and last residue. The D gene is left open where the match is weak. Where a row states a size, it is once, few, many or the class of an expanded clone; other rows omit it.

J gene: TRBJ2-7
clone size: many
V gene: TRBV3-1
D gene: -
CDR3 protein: CASSQGAAREQYF
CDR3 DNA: TGTGCCAGCAGCCAAGGGGCAGCGAGGGAGCAGTACTTC

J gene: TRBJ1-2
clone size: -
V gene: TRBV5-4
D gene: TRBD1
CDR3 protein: CASSSGQVLYGYTF
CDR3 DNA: TGTGCCAGCAGCTCCGGACAGGTACTCTATGGCTACACCTTC

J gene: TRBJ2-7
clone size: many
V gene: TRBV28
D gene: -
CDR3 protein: CASSLSLKGYEQYF
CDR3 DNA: TGTGCCAGCAGTTTATCGCTGAAGGGATACGAGCAGTACTTC

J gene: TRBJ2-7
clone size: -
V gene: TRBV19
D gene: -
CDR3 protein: CATGGGADEQYF
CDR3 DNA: TGTGCCACCGGGGGAGGCGCGGACGAGCAGTACTTC

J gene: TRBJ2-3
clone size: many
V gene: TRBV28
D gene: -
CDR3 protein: CASSLSGGTVDFSTDTQYF
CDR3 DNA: TGTGCCAGCAGTTTATCAGGGGGGACAGTTGACTTTAGCACAGATACGCAGTATTTT

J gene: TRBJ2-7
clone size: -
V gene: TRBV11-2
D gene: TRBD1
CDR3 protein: CASRSPRDRGGEQYF
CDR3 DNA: TGTGCCAGCAGGAGCCCGAGGGACAGGGGGGGGGAGCAGTACTTC

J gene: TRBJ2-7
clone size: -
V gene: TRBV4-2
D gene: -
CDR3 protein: CASSRAGTSYEQYF
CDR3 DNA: TGTGCCAGCAGCCGAGCCGGGACATCCTACGAGCAGTACTTC

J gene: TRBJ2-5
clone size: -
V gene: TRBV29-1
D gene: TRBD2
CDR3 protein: CSVEDPTSGQETQYF
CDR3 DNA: TGCAGCGTTGAAGATCCTACTAGCGGACAAGAGACCCAGTACTTC

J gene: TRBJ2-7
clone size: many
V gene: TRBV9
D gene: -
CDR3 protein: CAIDGPYYEQYF
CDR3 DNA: TGTGCCATTGATGGGCCATACTACGAGCAGTACTTC

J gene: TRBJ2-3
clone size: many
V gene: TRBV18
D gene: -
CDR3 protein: CASSPLLDTQYF
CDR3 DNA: TGTGCCAGCTCCCCCTTACTCGATACGCAGTATTTT

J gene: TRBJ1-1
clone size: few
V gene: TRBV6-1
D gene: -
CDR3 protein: CASRPFRSGNAEAFF
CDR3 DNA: TGTGCCAGCAGGCCCTTTCGTAGTGGAAACGCTGAAGCTTTCTTT

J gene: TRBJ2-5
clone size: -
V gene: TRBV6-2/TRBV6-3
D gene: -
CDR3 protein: CASSSSNAGTQYF
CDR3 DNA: TGTGCCAGCAGTTCTAGTAACGCTGGGACCCAGTACTTC

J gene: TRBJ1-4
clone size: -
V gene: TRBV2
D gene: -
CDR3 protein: CASSEFGPSEEKLFF
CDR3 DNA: TGTGCCAGCAGTGAATTCGGTCCCTCGGAGGAAAAACTGTTTTTT

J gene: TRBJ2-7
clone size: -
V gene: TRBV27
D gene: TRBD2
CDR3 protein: CASSYGTTAYEQYF
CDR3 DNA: TGTGCCAGCAGCTACGGGACTACCGCCTACGAGCAGTACTTC

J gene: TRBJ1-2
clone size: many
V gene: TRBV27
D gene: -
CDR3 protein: CASRPGLGPRGYTF
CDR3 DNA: TGTGCCAGCAGACCCGGACTAGGGCCCCGTGGCTACACCTTC

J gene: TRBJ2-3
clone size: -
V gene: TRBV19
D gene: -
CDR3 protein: CASSMRQAITDTQYF
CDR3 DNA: TGTGCCAGTAGTATGAGGCAGGCTATCACAGATACGCAGTATTTT

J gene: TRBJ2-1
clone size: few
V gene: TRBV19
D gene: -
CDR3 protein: CASSRGGDYNEQFF
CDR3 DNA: TGTGCCAGTAGTAGGGGTGGCGACTACAATGAGCAGTTCTTC

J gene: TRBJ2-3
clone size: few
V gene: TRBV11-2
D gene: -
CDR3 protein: CASSLEGAQYF
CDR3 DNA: TGTGCCAGCAGCTTAGAGGGTGCGCAGTATTTT

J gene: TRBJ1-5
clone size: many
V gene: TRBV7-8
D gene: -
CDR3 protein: CASSLGASVISNQPQHF
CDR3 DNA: TGTGCCAGCAGCTTAGGAGCTTCGGTCATTAGCAATCAGCCCCAGCATTTT

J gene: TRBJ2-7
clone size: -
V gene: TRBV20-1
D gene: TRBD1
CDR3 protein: CSARDNGQGGHEQYF
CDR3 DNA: TGCAGTGCTAGAGATAATGGACAGGGGGGGCACGAGCAGTACTTC

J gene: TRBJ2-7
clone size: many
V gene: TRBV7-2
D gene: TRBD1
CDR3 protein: CASSGRTGAFYEQYF
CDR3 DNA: TGTGCCAGCAGCGGCCGGACAGGGGCATTCTACGAGCAGTACTTC